This T cell receptor beta chain is from a study of T-cell memory formation after mild COVID-19. Germline CDR1 reads LGHNA; CDR2 reads YSLEER. The CDR3 is 17 residues long. With 5 bases clipped from V and 9 bases from J, the junction kept 15 bases outside the gene matches. From the 5' RACE reads, TCRdb called clonotypes with MiXCR, one entry per CDR3 protein. The sample has about 300,000 distinct CDR3 sequences; roughly a fifth are singletons. The chain combines TRBV4-3 with TRBJ1-6; 8 nucleotides line up with TRBD1. Sample: PBMCs or a T cell subset sorted from them (not recorded which). The receptor was isolated from a man aged 18 to 30 who had mild COVID-19 (a few samples of this study predate the infection). Cell type and time point are not known. Written as DNA, the CDR3 is TGCGCCAGCAGCAAGACACTCCCGGACAGGGAATCTTCACCCCTCCACTTT. It specifies CASSKTLPDRESSPLHF.